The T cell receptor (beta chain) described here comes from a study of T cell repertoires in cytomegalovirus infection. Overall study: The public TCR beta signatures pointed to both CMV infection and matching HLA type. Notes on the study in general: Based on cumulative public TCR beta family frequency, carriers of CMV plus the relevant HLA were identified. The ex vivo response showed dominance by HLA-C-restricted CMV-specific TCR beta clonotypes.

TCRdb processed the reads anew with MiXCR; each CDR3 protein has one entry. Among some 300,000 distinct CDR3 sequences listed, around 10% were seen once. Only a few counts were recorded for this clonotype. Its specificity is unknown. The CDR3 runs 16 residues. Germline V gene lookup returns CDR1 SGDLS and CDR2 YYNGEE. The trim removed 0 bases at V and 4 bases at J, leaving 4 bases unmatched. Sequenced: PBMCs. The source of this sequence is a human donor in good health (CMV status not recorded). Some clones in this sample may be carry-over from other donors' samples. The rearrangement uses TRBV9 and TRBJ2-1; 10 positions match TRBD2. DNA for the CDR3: TGTGCCAGCAGCGTAGCTGAACTAGCGGGGTACAATGAGCAGTTCTTC. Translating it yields CASSVAELAGYNEQFF.